The 17 T cell receptor beta chains presented below share a single source sample, sequenced in a study of cytomegalovirus exposure and HLA in healthy donors. The PCR contained 60 Vbeta and 13 Jbeta primers. Only in-frame clones appear in the TCRdb table, and some are missing; sequencing was by immunoSEQ multiplex PCR. Counted here are some 180,000 clones, more than 75% occurring once; the ten biggest clones make up 2.5%. Material: PBMCs. All receptors come from a woman aged 30 to 39 in good health and CMV-seropositive.

The V call is TRBV4-1, the J call TRBJ1-1, with a tentative D call TRBD1 (5 bases). Between the trimmed V and J ends, which lost 0 bases and 2 bases, there was a span of 16 bases. This CDR3 spans 17 amino acids. Germline CDR1 MGHRA, CDR2 YSYEKL. The CDR3 bases are TGCGCCAGCAGCCAAGAAGGAGCCTCGGGGGGTAACACTGAAGCTTTCTTT. Its translation: CASSQEGASGGNTEAFF.

This chain joins TRBV5-5 and TRBJ1-1; tentatively, D is TRBD1 (5 bases). The CDR3 extends over 15 amino acids. The germline V and J ends were trimmed by 6 bases and 2 bases, with 17 bases remaining between them. CDR1 SGHKS and CDR2 YYEKEE come from the germline V gene (reference sequence). The CDR3 reads CASKQGPTLNTEAFF. In DNA, the CDR3 is TGTGCCAGCAAGCAGGGCCCTACATTAAACACTGAAGCTTTCTTT.

This chain uses TRBV18 with TRBJ1-6; 9 bases fit TRBD1. The junction had 13 bases not matched to a gene; V was cut back by 6 bases and J by 7 bases. This CDR3 spans 17 amino acids. CDR1 KGHSH and CDR2 LQKENI come from the germline V gene. In nucleotides, the CDR3 is TGTGCCAGCTCGCCGTTACCCGGGACAGGGCAGAATTCACCCCTCCACTTT. Encoded protein: CASSPLPGTGQNSPLHF.

V is TRBV6-5 and J is TRBJ2-1, with 7 positions matching TRBD2. Germline CDR1 is MNHEY and CDR2 is SVGAGI. This CDR3 spans 16 amino acids. V shed 0 bases, J shed 2 bases, and the junction held 4 bases outside the gene matches. The CDR3 sequence: CASSYSSGGTYNEQFF. CDR3 coding DNA: TGTGCCAGCAGTTACTCGTCGGGGGGAACCTACAATGAGCAGTTCTTC.

This chain links TRBV2 with TRBJ2-5, with TRBD1 identical over 9 bases. V lost 6 bases, J lost 2 bases, and 4 bases stayed unmatched. This CDR3 contains 14 residues. Germline V gene sequence: CDR1 SNHLY, CDR2 FYNNEI. This CDR3 is CASRGTGFQETQYF. The CDR3 coding sequence is TGTGCCAGCAGGGGGACAGGGTTTCAAGAGACCCAGTACTTC.

The rearrangement links TRBV4-3 to TRBJ2-7, with D maybe TRBD1 (6 bases). V was pared by 4 bases and J by 2 bases, with 12 bases between. The CDR3 sequence is 14 residues long. Germline V lookup: CDR1 LGHNA, CDR2 YSLEER. For the CDR3, the DNA is TGCGCCAGCAGCCCCTTGGGGGCACCCTACGAGCAGTACTTC. Translation gives CASSPLGAPYEQYF.

V is TRBV6-6 and J is TRBJ2-7; TRBD1 agrees at 10 bases. Germline CDR1 MNHNY, CDR2 SVGAGI (reference sequence). CDR3 length: 15 amino acids. Trimming took 2 bases from V and 2 from J; bases not matched to a gene: 3. CDR3 DNA sequence: TGTGCCAGCAGTTACCCGGGACAGGGGACCTACGAGCAGTACTTC. It is translated as CASSYPGQGTYEQYF.

This clone was observed a handful of times. The genes are TRBV2 and TRBJ2-5; possibly TRBD1 or TRBD2 for D (6 bases each). The tail of the sequence fits TRBJ2-7 better, so the J call may be wrong. The CDR3 is 14 residues long. Germline loops: CDR1 SNHLY, CDR2 FYNNEI. The CDR3 sequence is CASRGGRGSYEQYF. Written as DNA, the CDR3 is TGTGCCAGCCGTGGGGGGCGCGGCTCCTACGAGCAGTACTTC.

V gene TRBV7-9 combines with J gene TRBJ2-1; D is unclear. This CDR3 is 13 amino acids long. Germline V gives CDR1 SEHNR, CDR2 FQNEAQ (reference sequence). The V and J ends lost 5 bases and 5 bases respectively, with 10 bases between them. The CDR3 protein is CASSRGPDNEQFF. CDR3 in DNA: TGTGCCAGCAGCCGCGGTCCCGACAATGAGCAGTTCTTC.

This clone was seen only once. The V call is TRBV15, the J call TRBJ1-5; possibly TRBD1 for D (6 bases). V lost 6 bases, J lost 0 bases, and 12 bases lay in between. Germline V CDR1 and CDR2: LNHNV, YYDKDF (reference sequence). CDR3 length equals 15 residues. The CDR3 DNA is TGTGCCACCAGGTCCGACAGGAATAGCAATCAGCCCCAGCATTTT. Protein: CATRSDRNSNQPQHF.

The chain carries TRBV13 and TRBJ1-6; D remains unclear. CDR3 length equals 14 residues. V was trimmed by 0 bases and J by 8 bases, leaving 8 bases between them. CDR1 and CDR2 (germline): PRHDT, FYEKMQ (reference sequence). Here the CDR3 reads CASSLGFRDSPLHF. The CDR3 DNA is TGTGCCAGCAGCTTAGGTTTCCGGGATTCACCCCTCCACTTT.

V usage is TRBV11-3 and J usage is TRBJ2-2, with D possibly TRBD1 on 6 matching bases. CDR1 SGHNT and CDR2 YENEEA come from the germline V gene. The CDR3 runs to 18 residues. V shed 0 bases and J shed 4 bases, with 18 bases lying between them. The CDR3 reads CASSLEKVGAESTGELFF. The DNA of the CDR3 is TGTGCCAGCAGCTTAGAAAAAGTGGGGGCTGAGTCCACCGGGGAGCTGTTTTTT.

This clone was detected a few times. The rearrangement uses TRBV28 and TRBJ2-3; tentatively, D is TRBD1 (5 bases). Germline V gene sequence: CDR1 MDHEN, CDR2 SYDVKM. The CDR3 extends over 13 amino acids. Trimming took off 6 bases at V and 2 bases at J, with 9 bases between the two ends. CDR3 DNA: TGTGCCAGCAGGTCGACAGTCACAGATACGCAGTATTTT. Translated, it gives CASRSTVTDTQYF.

V usage is TRBV13 and J usage is TRBJ1-2; TRBD1 matches at 7 bases. The CDR3 has 15 residues. CDR1 and CDR2 (germline): PRHDT, FYEKMQ (reference sequence). V was clipped by 5 bases and J by 5 bases; unmatched bases: 11. CDR3 region: CASSPRQGIAYGYTF. Written as DNA, the CDR3 is TGTGCCAGCAGCCCCAGACAGGGTATAGCTTATGGCTACACCTTC.

This clone was seen a handful of times. The chain joins TRBV27 to TRBJ2-5; D is uncertain. This CDR3 has 13 amino acids. Germline V gene lookup returns CDR1 MNHEY and CDR2 SMNVEV (reference sequence). V lost 10 bases and J lost 5, with 17 bases in between. CDR3 bases: TGTGCCACCGGCGGAAGGTCCCAGGAGACCCAGTACTTC. Its protein product is CATGGRSQETQYF.

The genes are TRBV11-3 and TRBJ1-1; possible D gene TRBD1, 6 bases. Deletions cut 6 bases from V and 3 bases from J, with 14 bases between. The germline V gene has CDR1 SGHNT and CDR2 YENEEA. The CDR3 covers 14 residues. CDR3 region: CASSLDSSDTEAFF. In DNA form, the CDR3 reads TGTGCCAGCAGTTTGGACAGTTCGGACACTGAAGCTTTCTTT.

This clone occurred a few times. V gene TRBV7-6 combines with J gene TRBJ2-7; D is uncertain. V lost 1 base, J lost 0 bases, and 10 bases lay in between. Germline loops: CDR1 SGHVS, CDR2 FNYEAQ. The CDR3 is 15 residues long. The CDR3 DNA reads TGTGCCAGCAGCTTAGGAGGCGGAGACTCCTACGAGCAGTACTTC. This encodes CASSLGGGDSYEQYF.